The subject of this entry is one TCR beta chain. Germline loops: CDR1 SGHRS, CDR2 YFSETQ. V was trimmed by 1 base and J by 2 bases, leaving 12 bases between them. The CDR3 is made up of 15 amino acids. This table comes from immunoSEQ multiplex PCR, and its TCRdb copy is limited to in-frame clones, with some not included. Here the sample spans some 140,000 clones, around 84% being singletons. The record originates from a study of cytomegalovirus exposure and HLA in healthy donors. The TCR originated in a human donor in good health. The V gene is TRBV5-1, the J gene TRBJ1-2, with D hard to call. The sample taken for sequencing was PBMCs. Here the CDR3 reads CASSLRSGGNYGYTF. The CDR3 DNA follows: TGCGCCAGCAGCTTGAGATCAGGAGGAAACTATGGCTACACCTTC. Full variable domain (missing parts from reference TRBV5-1 and TRBJ1-2): KAGVTQTPRYLIKTRGQQVTLSCSPISGHRSVSWYQQTPGQGLQFLFEYFSETQRNKGNFPGRFSGRQFSNSRSEMNVSTLELGDSALYLCASSLRSGGNYGYTFGSGTRLTVV.